This T cell receptor beta chain stems from a study of CD8 T cells in ankylosing spondylitis. Study-wide findings and caveats: Both synovial fluid and blood in reactive arthritis had previously been reported to carry some motif variants. It appeared that ankylosing spondylitis blood was characterized by a TCR beta motif of under ten highly homologous variants. It was reported that disease-linked clones were significantly enriched in matched ankylosing spondylitis synovial fluid. Clones linked with disease were CD8+ and fairly uncommon in the peripheral blood.

Germline V gene lookup returns CDR1 LNHNV and CDR2 YYDKDF (reference sequence). V lost 5 bases to trimming and J lost 1 base, with 15 bases between them. The CDR3 spans 16 residues. This clonotype was seen a handful of times. The antigen is unknown. As the method for making TCR beta libraries, quantitative 5'-RACE with molecular barcodes was used. TCRdb recomputed calls from the 5' RACE reads with MiXCR, one row per CDR3 protein. This repertoire shows 700,000 to 1,000,000 distinct CDR3 sequences, 10% to 15% found once; its top ten account for 0.51%. The rearrangement joins TRBV15 to TRBJ2-4; no clear D gene. Sequenced input: blood, either unsorted or a sorted T cell fraction (not recorded which). This TCR came from a male donor with ankylosing spondylitis. The CDR3 loop reads CATSRPGPVAKNIQYF. CDR3 coding DNA: TGTGCCACCAGCCGACCCGGCCCGGTGGCCAAAAACATTCAGTACTTC.